A selection of T cell receptor beta chains follows, all from one sample in a study of blood T cell repertoires in COVID-19. Sequencing was performed with immunoSEQ multiplex PCR; in TCRdb, only in-frame clones are kept and a portion is missing. The sample has around 260,000 clones, 70% to 90% seen once; the top ten hold more than 3.5%. Sequencing was carried out using PBMCs or T cells enriched from blood (not recorded which). All receptors come from a woman in her 30s who had recovered from COVID-19. Each CDR3 is given with its conserved first and last residue. A D gene is named only where the DNA matches it firmly. Some rows mark clone size as missing; the rest say once, few, many or name a class of expanded clone.

v_call: TRBV6-5
j_call: TRBJ2-5
d_call: TRBD2
clone_size: -
cdr3_nt: TGTGCCAGCAATCCGGGGACTACCCCCTGGGAGACCCAGTACTTC
cdr3_aa: CASNPGTTPWETQYF

v_call: TRBV7-3
j_call: TRBJ2-1
d_call: -
clone_size: -
cdr3_nt: TGTGCCAGCAGCTTAATCCGGAGCTCCTACAATGAGCAGTTCTTC
cdr3_aa: CASSLIRSSYNEQFF

v_call: TRBV5-5
j_call: TRBJ1-3
d_call: TRBD1
clone_size: -
cdr3_nt: TGTGCCAGCAGCTCATACCAACAGGGGGCCCTCTCTGGAAACACCATATATTTT
cdr3_aa: CASSSYQQGALSGNTIYF

v_call: TRBV10-2
j_call: TRBJ1-1
d_call: -
clone_size: once
cdr3_nt: TGCGCCAGCAGTGAGTCCGGGAGGGGCACTGAAGCTTTCTTT
cdr3_aa: CASSESGRGTEAFF

v_call: TRBV7-2
j_call: TRBJ2-7
d_call: -
clone_size: -
cdr3_nt: TGTGCCAGCAGCCCACACAGGGGGGGGCTCTACGAGCAGTACTTC
cdr3_aa: CASSPHRGGLYEQYF

v_call: TRBV27
j_call: TRBJ1-5
d_call: TRBD1
clone_size: -
cdr3_nt: TGTGCCAGCAGTTTAGGACAGGAAAGACAGCCCCAGCATTTT
cdr3_aa: CASSLGQERQPQHF

v_call: TRBV7-2
j_call: TRBJ2-5
d_call: TRBD2
clone_size: few
cdr3_nt: TGTGCCAGCAGCCCATCCCGGACTAGCCAAGAGACCCAGTACTTC
cdr3_aa: CASSPSRTSQETQYF

v_call: TRBV29-1
j_call: TRBJ2-7
d_call: TRBD1
clone_size: -
cdr3_nt: TGCAGCGTTGTAAGGGGGACAGGGTATGACGAGCAGTACTTC
cdr3_aa: CSVVRGTGYDEQYF

v_call: TRBV18
j_call: TRBJ2-3
d_call: TRBD2
clone_size: -
cdr3_nt: TGTGCCAGCTCACCAAGCGGGGCCATCAGAACAGATACGCAGTATTTT
cdr3_aa: CASSPSGAIRTDTQYF

v_call: TRBV7-2
j_call: TRBJ2-1
d_call: TRBD1
clone_size: -
cdr3_nt: TGTGCCAGCAGCTGGGGACAGGGGGTCCTCTACAATGAGCAGTTCTTC
cdr3_aa: CASSWGQGVLYNEQFF

v_call: TRBV9
j_call: TRBJ1-2
d_call: -
clone_size: -
cdr3_nt: TGTGCCAGCAGCGTAGGGGGAGTCCCCTGGGGTAGCGGCTACACCTTC
cdr3_aa: CASSVGGVPWGSGYTF

v_call: TRBV19
j_call: TRBJ1-2
d_call: -
clone_size: -
cdr3_nt: TGTGCCAGTAGTACAACCAGGCGCTGGCACTATGGCTACACCTTC
cdr3_aa: CASSTTRRWHYGYTF

v_call: TRBV2
j_call: TRBJ2-7
d_call: -
clone_size: -
cdr3_nt: TGTGCCAGCAGTGAACTCTCACAGTACCGAAACTACGAGCAGTACTTC
cdr3_aa: CASSELSQYRNYEQYF

v_call: TRBV5-1
j_call: TRBJ2-1
d_call: TRBD2
clone_size: -
cdr3_nt: TGCGCCAGCAGCTTCGGACTAGCGGGGACACACAATGAGCAGTTCTTC
cdr3_aa: CASSFGLAGTHNEQFF

v_call: TRBV15
j_call: TRBJ2-7
d_call: -
clone_size: -
cdr3_nt: TGTGCCACCAGCAGAGATAGTGGCAGGAACCCCGAGCAGTACTTC
cdr3_aa: CATSRDSGRNPEQYF

v_call: TRBV28
j_call: TRBJ2-6
d_call: -
clone_size: -
cdr3_nt: TGTGCCAGCAGGCTGGGGGCAGCTGGGGCCAACGTCCTGACTTTC
cdr3_aa: CASRLGAAGANVLTF

v_call: TRBV29-1
j_call: TRBJ2-1
d_call: TRBD1
clone_size: once
cdr3_nt: TGCAGCGTTGAGGGGAAACAGGGGGCTTCCTACAATGAGCAGTTCTTC
cdr3_aa: CSVEGKQGASYNEQFF

v_call: TRBV25-1
j_call: TRBJ2-5
d_call: -
clone_size: -
cdr3_nt: TGTGCCAGCAGGAACGGACAAACTGTCGGGGAGACCCAGTACTTC
cdr3_aa: CASRNGQTVGETQYF

v_call: TRBV11-2
j_call: TRBJ1-1
d_call: -
clone_size: -
cdr3_nt: TGTGCCAGCAGTCTAGGACAGAGCCTCGCTTTGGGCACTGAAGCTTTCTTT
cdr3_aa: CASSLGQSLALGTEAFF

v_call: TRBV5-1
j_call: TRBJ2-7
d_call: -
clone_size: -
cdr3_nt: TGCGCCAGCAGCTTGCAGGCTGGCTCCTACGAGCAGTACTTC
cdr3_aa: CASSLQAGSYEQYF

v_call: TRBV28
j_call: TRBJ1-6
d_call: -
clone_size: -
cdr3_nt: TGTGCCAGCAGTTTACACTCCGGAGGCAATTCACCCCTCCACTTT
cdr3_aa: CASSLHSGGNSPLHF

v_call: TRBV7-9
j_call: TRBJ2-2
d_call: TRBD1
clone_size: -
cdr3_nt: TGTGCCAGCAGACAAGACAGGGGGCGCGCCGGGGAGCTGTTTTTT
cdr3_aa: CASRQDRGRAGELFF

v_call: TRBV19
j_call: TRBJ2-7
d_call: -
clone_size: -
cdr3_nt: TGTGCCAGTAGTATAGACTTCATGAACAAGCAGTACTTC
cdr3_aa: CASSIDFMNKQYF

v_call: TRBV27
j_call: TRBJ2-1
d_call: TRBD2
clone_size: once
cdr3_nt: TGTGCCAGCTCCCTTAGGGACTACCGGGTCAATGAGCAGTTCTTC
cdr3_aa: CASSLRDYRVNEQFF

v_call: TRBV28
j_call: TRBJ1-2
d_call: -
clone_size: few
cdr3_nt: TGTGCCAGCAGCGTACGGAACTATGGCTACACCTTC
cdr3_aa: CASSVRNYGYTF

v_call: TRBV3-1/TRBV3-2
j_call: TRBJ1-1
d_call: -
clone_size: -
cdr3_nt: TGTGCCAGTAGTTCTGTCCCGGGGGGCACTGAAGCTTTCTTT
cdr3_aa: CASSSVPGGTEAFF

v_call: TRBV9
j_call: TRBJ1-2
d_call: -
clone_size: once
cdr3_nt: TGTGCCAGCAGCGTATCCGGCTATGGCTACACCTTC
cdr3_aa: CASSVSGYGYTF

v_call: TRBV28
j_call: TRBJ1-3
d_call: -
clone_size: -
cdr3_nt: TGTGCCAGCAGAGCGGGGTCTGGAAACACCATATATTTT
cdr3_aa: CASRAGSGNTIYF

v_call: TRBV6-5
j_call: TRBJ2-3
d_call: -
clone_size: -
cdr3_nt: TGTGCCAGCAGCATACCAGACACAGATACGCAGTATTTT
cdr3_aa: CASSIPDTDTQYF

v_call: TRBV6-5
j_call: TRBJ1-2
d_call: -
clone_size: -
cdr3_nt: TGTGCCAGCAGGGGACTGGCCACTAACTATGGCTACACCTTC
cdr3_aa: CASRGLATNYGYTF

v_call: TRBV5-6
j_call: TRBJ1-2
d_call: TRBD1
clone_size: few
cdr3_nt: TGTGCCAGCAGCTCCCCTGGGACAGGGTTCCTTGACGACTATGGCTACACCTTC
cdr3_aa: CASSSPGTGFLDDYGYTF

v_call: TRBV7-2
j_call: TRBJ1-6
d_call: -
clone_size: -
cdr3_nt: TGTGCCAGCAGCTTAGGGGCAGTAATAACACTACCCCTCCACTTT
cdr3_aa: CASSLGAVITLPLHF

v_call: TRBV5-8
j_call: TRBJ1-2
d_call: TRBD1
clone_size: -
cdr3_nt: TGTGCCAGCATCCGACAGGGCTCGGGTTATGGCTACACCTTC
cdr3_aa: CASIRQGSGYGYTF

v_call: TRBV7-9
j_call: TRBJ2-1
d_call: TRBD2
clone_size: -
cdr3_nt: TGTGCCAGCAGCAACCGGGGCGGGGGATCCTACAATGAGCAGTTCTTC
cdr3_aa: CASSNRGGGSYNEQFF

v_call: TRBV5-6
j_call: TRBJ2-7
d_call: -
clone_size: few
cdr3_nt: TGTGCCAGCAGCTTGGAGGTGCCCAGGGAAAAAGTCGAATACGAGCAGTACTTC
cdr3_aa: CASSLEVPREKVEYEQYF

v_call: TRBV11-2
j_call: TRBJ2-7
d_call: TRBD2
clone_size: -
cdr3_nt: TGTGCCAGCAGACCACCGGGACTAGCGATTGAGCAGTACTTC
cdr3_aa: CASRPPGLAIEQYF

v_call: TRBV10-1
j_call: TRBJ1-1
d_call: TRBD1
clone_size: -
cdr3_nt: TGCGCCAGCAGTGACCGACAGGGGCCTATGAACACTGAAGCTTTCTTT
cdr3_aa: CASSDRQGPMNTEAFF

v_call: TRBV25-1
j_call: TRBJ2-7
d_call: -
clone_size: -
cdr3_nt: TGTGCCAGCAGTCTAGTGGAGCAGTACTTC
cdr3_aa: CASSLVEQYF

v_call: TRBV18
j_call: TRBJ2-1
d_call: -
clone_size: -
cdr3_nt: TGTGCCAGCAAAATTAGCTCCTACAATGAGCAGTTCTTC
cdr3_aa: CASKISSYNEQFF

v_call: TRBV3-1/TRBV3-2
j_call: TRBJ1-5
d_call: TRBD1
clone_size: -
cdr3_nt: TGTGCCAGCAGCCCGACAAGAGGAGGACAGGTGAACCAGCCCCAGCATTTT
cdr3_aa: CASSPTRGGQVNQPQHF

v_call: TRBV6-5
j_call: TRBJ2-1
d_call: TRBD1
clone_size: -
cdr3_nt: TGTGCCAGCAGTTACGAGGGGGCGTCCACCTACAATGAGCAGTTCTTC
cdr3_aa: CASSYEGASTYNEQFF

v_call: TRBV6-5
j_call: TRBJ2-3
d_call: -
clone_size: -
cdr3_nt: TGTGCCAGCAGCTCCCGGGACACAGATACGCAGTATTTT
cdr3_aa: CASSSRDTDTQYF

v_call: TRBV28
j_call: TRBJ1-1
d_call: -
clone_size: -
cdr3_nt: TGTGCCAGCAGTTTGTCGGGCGGGACTGAAGCTTTCTTT
cdr3_aa: CASSLSGGTEAFF

v_call: TRBV28
j_call: TRBJ1-5
d_call: TRBD1
clone_size: -
cdr3_nt: TGTGCCAGCAGTTCGTCTACCAGGGGGCGCGGGCAGCCCCAGCATTTT
cdr3_aa: CASSSSTRGRGQPQHF

v_call: TRBV28
j_call: TRBJ2-2
d_call: -
clone_size: -
cdr3_nt: TGTGCCAGCAGTTCACCGTCCCCCGGGTCCGGGGAGCTGTTTTTT
cdr3_aa: CASSSPSPGSGELFF

v_call: TRBV10-3
j_call: TRBJ1-5
d_call: -
clone_size: -
cdr3_nt: TGTGCCATCAGTGAGGGGTCAGTAGGGAGGGATCAGCCCCAGCATTTT
cdr3_aa: CAISEGSVGRDQPQHF

v_call: TRBV10-3
j_call: TRBJ1-1
d_call: -
clone_size: -
cdr3_nt: TGTGCCATTACTGCAACCTCAAGAGACACTGAAGCTTTCTTT
cdr3_aa: CAITATSRDTEAFF

v_call: TRBV10-3
j_call: TRBJ1-1
d_call: TRBD1
clone_size: -
cdr3_nt: TGTGCCATCAGTCCGGGACAGGGTCCGGACACTGAAGCTTTCTTT
cdr3_aa: CAISPGQGPDTEAFF

v_call: TRBV28
j_call: TRBJ1-1
d_call: TRBD1
clone_size: once
cdr3_nt: TGTGCCAGCAGTCCTCAGGGGGGTTACACTGAAGCTTTCTTT
cdr3_aa: CASSPQGGYTEAFF

v_call: TRBV5-4
j_call: TRBJ1-1
d_call: TRBD1
clone_size: few
cdr3_nt: TGTGCCAGCAGCCCTGGGACAGGGGGCCTGAACACTGAAGCTTTCTTT
cdr3_aa: CASSPGTGGLNTEAFF

v_call: TRBV7-9
j_call: TRBJ2-7
d_call: TRBD1
clone_size: -
cdr3_nt: TGTGCCAGCAGCTTAGCCGGGACAGGGCTGACCTACGAGCAGTACTTC
cdr3_aa: CASSLAGTGLTYEQYF

v_call: TRBV11-2
j_call: TRBJ2-7
d_call: -
clone_size: few
cdr3_nt: TGTGCCAGCAGCTTACCTTCCTACGAGCAGTACTTC
cdr3_aa: CASSLPSYEQYF

v_call: TRBV19
j_call: TRBJ2-7
d_call: -
clone_size: -
cdr3_nt: TGTGCCAGTAGTATAAAGGGGAAGTACGAGCAGTACTTC
cdr3_aa: CASSIKGKYEQYF

v_call: TRBV6-5
j_call: TRBJ2-3
d_call: TRBD2
clone_size: -
cdr3_nt: TGTGCCAGTAGCGGGAAAGAGACAGATACGCAGTATTTT
cdr3_aa: CASSGKETDTQYF

v_call: TRBV6-5
j_call: TRBJ1-1
d_call: TRBD1
clone_size: -
cdr3_nt: TGTGCCAGCCGACAGGGGAACACTGAAGCTTTCTTT
cdr3_aa: CASRQGNTEAFF

v_call: TRBV10-1
j_call: TRBJ2-3
d_call: TRBD1
clone_size: -
cdr3_nt: TGCGCCAGCAGTGAGGGACAGGGTGCAGATACGCAGTATTTT
cdr3_aa: CASSEGQGADTQYF

v_call: TRBV3-1/TRBV3-2
j_call: TRBJ1-5
d_call: -
clone_size: -
cdr3_nt: TGTGCCAGCAGCCTTCGTGGCGGGCCCCAGCATTTT
cdr3_aa: CASSLRGGPQHF

v_call: TRBV28
j_call: TRBJ2-1
d_call: TRBD2
clone_size: -
cdr3_nt: TGTGCCAGCGGGGCCGGCGGGAGCTCCTACAATGAGCAGTTCTTC
cdr3_aa: CASGAGGSSYNEQFF